This T cell receptor beta chain was identified in a study of blood T cell repertoires in COVID-19. Whole-study context: Sites across the United States, Italy and Spain contributed samples from acute and convalescent COVID-19.

This table comes from immunoSEQ multiplex PCR, and its TCRdb copy is limited to in-frame clones, with some not included. Of roughly 180,000 clones listed, approximately 94% are singletons. Seattle's enrolled individuals joined amid active infection and were then monitored longitudinally. The CDR3 is made up of 14 amino acids. Germline loops: CDR1 SQVTM, CDR2 ANQGSEA. The V gene lost 4 bases and the J gene lost 7 bases, with 14 bases spanning the gap. The chain has TRBV29-1 and TRBJ1-6; TRBD1 is a possible D gene (6 bases). The source material was peripheral blood. The source is a young man with COVID-19, enrolled during active disease. Here the CDR3 reads CSVAFGQGNSPLHF. The CDR3 coding sequence is TGCAGCGTTGCGTTCGGGCAGGGGAATTCACCCCTCCACTTT.